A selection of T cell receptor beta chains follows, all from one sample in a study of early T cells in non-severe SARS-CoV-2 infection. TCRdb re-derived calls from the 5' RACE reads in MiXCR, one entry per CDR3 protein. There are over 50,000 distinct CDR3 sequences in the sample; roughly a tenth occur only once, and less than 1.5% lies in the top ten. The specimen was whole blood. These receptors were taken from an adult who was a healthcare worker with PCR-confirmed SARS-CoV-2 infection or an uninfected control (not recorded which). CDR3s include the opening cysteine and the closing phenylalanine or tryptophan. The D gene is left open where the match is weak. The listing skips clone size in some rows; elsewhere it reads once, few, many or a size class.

CDR3 protein: CSARPGGAAFF
CDR3 DNA: TGCAGTGCTAGGCCCGGGGGTGCAGCTTTCTTT
J gene: TRBJ1-1
D gene: .
V gene: TRBV20-1
clone size: few

CDR3 protein: CASSGTSTGEETQYF
CDR3 DNA: TGTGCCAGTAGTGGCACCTCGACAGGCGAGGAGACCCAGTACTTC
J gene: TRBJ2-5
D gene: .
V gene: TRBV19
clone size: .

CDR3 protein: CASSLTRDRYNEQFF
CDR3 DNA: TGTGCCAGCAGCTTAACCCGGGACAGGTACAATGAGCAGTTCTTC
J gene: TRBJ2-1
D gene: TRBD1
V gene: TRBV7-2
clone size: few

CDR3 protein: CASSSGQAAGYTF
CDR3 DNA: TGCGCCAGCAGCTCGGGACAGGCGGCGGGCTACACCTTC
J gene: TRBJ1-2
D gene: TRBD1
V gene: TRBV5-1
clone size: many

CDR3 protein: CSAYSGRGRVDTQYF
CDR3 DNA: TGCAGTGCTTATTCTGGGCGGGGGAGAGTAGATACGCAGTATTTT
J gene: TRBJ2-3
D gene: TRBD2
V gene: TRBV20-1
clone size: many

CDR3 protein: CSARIGRGGSYNEQFF
CDR3 DNA: TGCAGTGCTAGGATAGGTCGAGGGGGCTCCTACAATGAGCAGTTCTTC
J gene: TRBJ2-1
D gene: .
V gene: TRBV20-1
clone size: many

CDR3 protein: CASSFLAGTSTDTQYF
CDR3 DNA: TGTGCCAGCAGCTTTCTAGCGGGAACTAGCACAGATACGCAGTATTTT
J gene: TRBJ2-3
D gene: TRBD2
V gene: TRBV7-6
clone size: many

CDR3 protein: CSARSPWQPSTDTQYF
CDR3 DNA: TGCAGTGCTAGAAGTCCTTGGCAGCCAAGCACAGATACGCAGTATTTT
J gene: TRBJ2-3
D gene: .
V gene: TRBV20-1
clone size: few

CDR3 protein: CASSLTSGGAFTDTQYF
CDR3 DNA: TGTGCCAGCAGCCTTACTAGCGGGGGGGCATTCACAGATACGCAGTATTTT
J gene: TRBJ2-3
D gene: TRBD2
V gene: TRBV7-2
clone size: .

CDR3 protein: CAISESADGTGELFF
CDR3 DNA: TGTGCCATCAGTGAGTCTGCCGATGGCACCGGGGAGCTGTTTTTT
J gene: TRBJ2-2
D gene: .
V gene: TRBV10-3
clone size: few

CDR3 protein: CASSEFQSRVTDTQYF
CDR3 DNA: TGTGCCAGCAGTGAATTTCAATCGCGGGTCACAGATACGCAGTATTTT
J gene: TRBJ2-3
D gene: .
V gene: TRBV6-1
clone size: .

CDR3 protein: CASSNRGPGELFF
CDR3 DNA: TGTGCCAGTAGTAATCGGGGGCCCGGGGAGCTGTTTTTT
J gene: TRBJ2-2
D gene: .
V gene: TRBV19
clone size: .

CDR3 protein: CAWIPGQHYGYTF
CDR3 DNA: TGTGCCTGGATCCCGGGACAGCACTATGGCTACACCTTC
J gene: TRBJ1-2
D gene: TRBD1
V gene: TRBV30
clone size: .